This TCR beta chain stems from a study of cytomegalovirus exposure and HLA in healthy donors (dated by TCRdb to about 2017). About the study as a whole: An earlier analysis of some 500 of the donors reported approximately 290 Gb of sequence data and roughly 110 million unique TCR beta sequences from 190 million or so T cells. Of the 398 genotyped donors, 65% to 90% fell in the genetic ancestry cluster associated with self-reported Caucasian donors. To decide whether each TCR beta V gene segment behaved as functional or pseudogenic, an earlier analysis of fewer than 750 of the donors relied on high-throughput TCR beta sequencing. An early release covering about 600 HLA-typed donors comprised 250 to 350 gigabases of sequencing data and 65 million to 100 million unique TCR sequences. About five DR-DQ haplotypes were handled as single units for association and clustering because linkage in the cohort was strong. Donor age, sex, ethnicity and CMV serostatus were compiled together with the repertoire data. Using immunosequencing, the study profiled T cell repertoires from 640 or so subjects and related those repertoires to cytomegalovirus serostatus. The later analysis used no new phenotypic data to find candidate immune exposures, relying instead on TCR beta sequences and their occurrence across donors. The study combined high-throughput TCR immunosequencing, statistical association of individual TCRs with disease status, and machine learning to predict cytomegalovirus infection status. Every repertoire in the discovery cohort had been generated on one and the same sequencing platform. The number of typed donors differed by locus: roughly 629-640 for A, B, C, DRB1 and DQB1; 500 to 550 for DQA1; approximately 600 for DPA1; and 400 to 480 for DPB1. To study patterns of TCR occurrence, a later analysis re-analyzed previously published TCR beta repertoires from around 670 donors and added high-resolution HLA genotyping. Class I and class II HLA loci were covered by the typing at four-digit resolution. The study aimed to test whether signatures of past pathogen exposure could be identified by cataloging public T cell receptors. Among 300 to 500 genotyped donors of the cohort, an average of about 240,000 unique TCR beta nucleotide sequences was sequenced per donor, of which about 18% were non-productive. A later genetic analysis used genome-wide SNP genotypes for 398 of the 666 donors, treating that subset as a discovery cohort. A separate validation cohort of about 110 different subjects was used in addition to the roughly 620-subject first cohort. The paper's findings and limits, for the study overall: A further reported finding was that TCR beta sequences accurately predicted the HLA-A and HLA-B alleles for most subjects in the first cohort. Some IMGT-functional V segments, including TRBV6-2 and TRBV6-3, could not be distinguished by the 87-base-pair reads and were therefore excluded. Immune exposure information for the cohort was limited to CMV serostatus. The study listed 150 to 200 TCR beta chains as associated with cytomegalovirus. Linkage disequilibrium might explain the correlated functional status among segregating V segments, but an unknown experimental factor could not be excluded. The classifier was reported to diagnose cytomegalovirus status with high specificity and sensitivity in both the original and validation cohorts. The sequencing pipeline was judged likely to have produced a cluster of highly shared sequence variants as a technical artifact. Because counts were too low, some 17 rarely observed V segments, including chromosome 9 orphons, were excluded from the earlier analysis of some 590 of the donors. Most CMV-associated TCR beta chains appeared to be HLA-restricted in a later analysis, and the HLA associations seemed to be driven largely by CMV exposure. A later analysis found that TCR association rates varied across HLA loci, with DRB1 alleles showing the most associated TCRs and HLA-C alleles the fewest. In vitro tests confirmed that a few of the cytomegalovirus-associated TCR beta chains recognize cytomegalovirus antigens. In a later analysis, around 17,000 TCR beta sequences were associated with specific HLA alleles at a false discovery rate of 0.05. A later analysis reported that several top co-occurrence clusters appeared linked to parvovirus B19, influenza, CMV and Epstein-Barr virus. Because some donors lacked HLA typing at each locus, the association tests relied only on the typed subset. In an earlier analysis of roughly 560 of the donors, most TCR beta V segments were observed in productive rearrangements about 90% or about 30% of the time, broadly matching IMGT annotations. It was suggested by the authors that the approach could potentially be generalized to other disease states and immunological phenotypes. Sequencing depth was assumed to be roughly uniform across donors in the presence/absence analyses, though that assumption may not hold. Only TCR beta chains were sequenced in this cohort, and the absence of alpha or paired-chain data limited detectable features. Across donors, most TCR sequences were observed very rarely, whereas some public TCRs were present in many individuals. A later analysis found that HLA-associated TCR beta chains were more clonally expanded and had lower generation probabilities than equally common non-associated chains. In a later genetic analysis, a missense DCLRE1C variant was associated with V-gene and J-gene trimming of TCR beta chains, and the association was replicated in an independent cohort. Strong co-occurrence of HLA alleles, especially DR and DQ, made assigning TCR associations to individual alleles difficult. According to a later genetic analysis, donors in an Asian-associated ancestry cluster had fewer N-insertions in productive TCRs than the approximately 630-donor mean.

Inclusive of the bounding cysteine and phenylalanine, the CDR3 is 15 residues long. Solely the CDR3 DNA is kept, with 45 bases framed from the first base. V is reduced by 2 bases and J by 2 bases, leaving a spacing of 10 bases between them. The germline V gene gives CDR1 as ENHRY and CDR2 as SYGVKD. To prepare the library, the immunoSEQ multiplex PCR assay was applied. A mixture of 60 forward primers for TCR Vbeta segments and 13 reverse primers for TCR Jbeta segments was used in the multiplex PCR. Amplification of the CDR3 region of rearranged TCR beta genes was performed with a multiplex PCR assay on genomic DNA. On the Illumina HiSeq System, the amplified TCR beta libraries were sequenced as 87-base-pair reads. Under the source paper's analysis protocol: Across the roughly 600 repertoires, a later analysis counted tens of millions of unique TCR beta chains, approximately 12 million of which were shared by at least two donors. A nearest-neighbor algorithm error-corrected the raw reads and collapsed the reads into unique sequences, merging closely related sequences to remove PCR and sequencing errors. To assign V, D and J gene segments, CDR3 sequences were aligned to IMGT reference sequences. For a sequence to be retained, a match of at least six nucleotides to both a V gene segment and a J gene segment was required. A rearrangement was called productive if the CDR3 had no stop codons and remained in frame with V and J, and every other rearrangement was called non-productive. CDR3 was defined according to IMGT convention as the region running from the second conserved V-encoded cysteine to the conserved J-encoded phenylalanine. In an earlier analysis of around 640 of the donors, sequences lacking an unambiguous match to a single V gene segment were excluded. In an earlier analysis of around 590 of the donors, a V segment was called functional when productive rearrangements were above 56.7%, and segregating when the standard deviation between donors exceeded 5%. A statistical classification framework was developed to diagnose cytomegalovirus status using the catalog of TCR beta chain sequences. In a later analysis, TCR nucleotide sequences were compared against IMGT/GENE-DB human TR gene sequences so that V and J genes could be assigned. Using the TCRdist pipeline, a later analysis assigned CDR3 sequences along with most-parsimonious VDJ recombination scenarios. A later analysis defined each TCR beta chain by its CDR3 amino acid sequence plus V-gene family, and excluded reads lacking a unique V-gene family. A later analysis removed 592 highly shared, low-generation-probability nucleotide sequences to deal with suspected cross-contamination and a sequencing artifact. For each public chain, a later analysis derived a clonal expansion index from normalized ranks of inferred template counts within each repertoire. Generation probabilities in a later analysis came from a VDJ recombination model fitted to out-of-frame rearrangements, and those results were checked against IGoR. In a later analysis, hypergeometric tests were used to score TCR-TCR, TCR-HLA and TCR-CMV co-occurrence, with a repertoire-size bias correction applied to TCR pairs. False discovery rates were estimated in a later analysis by permuting HLA or CMV assignments 20 times. In a later analysis, co-occurring TCRs were grouped with DBSCAN, and TCRdist sequence similarity was added when clustering was performed within HLA-allele-positive subsets. Repertoires with fewer than 30,000 or more than 120,000 public chains were left out of co-occurrence clustering, as were a few repertoires with anomalous nucleotide sharing. This is the immuneACCESS table as TCRdb keeps it, with only in-frame sequences that have V and J called. A part of the clones is gone; compared with another copy, unresolved V genes explain less than half, and the rest is unexplained. V and J calls and clone size are those listed in that table; D and trimming were worked out from the DNA. This sample gives roughly 80,000 clones in total; approximately 84% of them show up just once. Roughly 2.4% of the sample is held by the ten biggest clonotypes.

A remark on this clone: The antigen it binds to is not known. Within one base of it there is no much larger clone, and no base qualities were kept.

The cohort consisted of more than 650 healthy bone marrow donors. At the time of sampling, every cohort member was nominally healthy, though immune exposures that went unrecorded were likely present. The donor tested CMV seronegative, placing the donor among the 352 seronegative members of the cohort. Every donor gave a peripheral blood sample, and the peripheral blood mononuclear cells from that sample were used for TCR beta sequencing. Genomic DNA was extracted from the blood cell samples with the Qiagen DNeasy Blood Extraction Kit. The TCR comes from a woman in her 50s in good health and CMV-seronegative. The material sequenced was PBMCs. Recombination linked TRBV10-3 to TRBJ2-1; the D gene is possibly TRBD1, with 5 bases matching. The DNA reads as follows: TGTGCCATCAGTGAGGGGGCGAGTACCTACAATGAGCAGTTCTTC. It is translated as CAISEGASTYNEQFF.